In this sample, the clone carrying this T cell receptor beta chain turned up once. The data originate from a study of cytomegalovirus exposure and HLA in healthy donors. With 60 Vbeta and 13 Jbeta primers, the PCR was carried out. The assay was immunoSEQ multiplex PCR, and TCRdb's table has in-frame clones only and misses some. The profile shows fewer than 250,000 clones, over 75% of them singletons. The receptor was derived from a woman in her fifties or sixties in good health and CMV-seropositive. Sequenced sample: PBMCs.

The CDR3: CASSSPQGAGTDTQYF. DNA of the CDR3: TGTGCCAGCAGTTCCCCCCAGGGGGCTGGCACAGATACGCAGTATTTT. The V call is TRBV28, the J call TRBJ2-3; 8 positions agree with TRBD1. V was pared by 4 bases and J by 1 base, with 7 bases of the junction left unmatched. The CDR3 spans 16 residues. Germline CDR1 and CDR2: MDHEN and SYDVKM. Supplemented by reference TRBV28 and TRBJ2-3, the full variable domain reads DVKVTQSSRYLVKRTGEKVFLECVQDMDHENMFWYRQDPGLGLRLIYFSYDVKMKEKGDIPEGYSVSREKKERFSLILESASTNQTSMYLCASSSPQGAGTDTQYFGPGTRLTVL.